The 32 T cell receptor beta chains listed next were all sequenced from one sample in a study of T cell responses to AZD1222 COVID-19 vaccine. Profiling relied on immunoSEQ multiplex PCR, and the TCRdb table lists in-frame clones only, not all of them. Of 200,000 or so clones in the sample, around 93% were seen once. The starting material was peripheral blood, obtained 28 days after the second AZD1222 dose. The source is an adult who received the AZD1222 COVID-19 vaccine.

The rearrangement links TRBV5-4 to TRBJ1-5; maybe TRBD1 (5 bases). V lost 4 bases, J lost 5 bases, and 7 bases lay in between. CDR3 size: 12 residues. Germline V gene data show CDR1 as SGHNT and CDR2 as YYREEE (reference sequence). The CDR3 sequence: CASSVGDQPQHF. The CDR3 region has the DNA TGTGCCAGCAGCGTAGGGGATCAGCCCCAGCATTTT. Full variable domain (remainder filled in from reference TRBV5-4 and TRBJ1-5): ETGVTQSPTHLIKTRGQQVTLRCSSQSGHNTVSWYQQALGQGPQFIFQYYREEENGRGNFPPRFSGLQFPNYSSELNVNALELDDSALYLCASSVGDQPQHFGDGTRLSIL.

The chain has TRBV21-1 and TRBJ2-7; the table's D call of TRBD1 was not tested on the DNA. TRBV21-1 is annotated as a pseudogene. The CDR3 is made up of 16 amino acids. The CDR3 protein is CASSMFRDRFRHEQYF. CDR3 nucleotides: TGTGCCAGCAGCATGTTCCGGGACAGGTTTCGCCACGAGCAGTACTTC.

This chain uses TRBV18 with TRBJ1-2, with TRBD1 identical over 8 bases. Unmatched junction bases numbered 4, after V lost 6 bases and J lost 1 base. Germline CDR1 KGHSH, CDR2 LQKENI. The CDR3 loop spans 14 amino acids. CDR3 coding DNA: TGTGCCAGCTCTCCAGACAGGGGTAACTATGGCTACACCTTC. This translates into CASSPDRGNYGYTF.

The V call is TRBV29-1, the J call TRBJ1-4; perhaps TRBD1 as D (6 bases). Trimming took 7 bases from V and 8 from J, leaving 14 bases between them. The CDR3 runs 12 residues. Germline-derived CDR1 and CDR2 are SQVTM and ANQGSEA. CDR3 nucleotide sequence: TGCAGCGCCGGACAGAGAAGAGAAAAACTGTTTTTT. Encoded protein: CSAGQRREKLFF.

The chain is built from TRBV6-5 and TRBJ2-7; 11 bases align to TRBD1. CDR1 and CDR2 from the germline V gene are MNHEY and SVGAGI. Losses at the gene ends were 6 bases for V and 3 bases for J; bases not matched to a gene: 7. The CDR3 runs to 15 residues. CDR3 DNA sequence: TGTGCCAGCAGGCCCGGGACAGGGGGTATCTACGAGCAGTACTTC. It translates to CASRPGTGGIYEQYF.

V and J are TRBV19 and TRBJ2-7; D is tentatively TRBD1 or TRBD2 (7 bases each). Trimming removed 7 bases from V and 7 bases from J, with 29 bases in between. The CDR3 contains 17 residues. CDR1 and CDR2 from the germline V gene are LNHDA and SQIVND (reference sequence). The CDR3, as DNA: TGTGCCAGTACCCTGGGAGGGGGCCCATCTACGTCTTTGGAGCAGTACTTC. It translates to CASTLGGGPSTSLEQYF.

CDR3 sequence: CASSYSQGRSNEKLFF. CDR3 DNA: TGTGCCAGCAGTTACTCCCAGGGGCGGTCTAATGAAAAACTGTTTTTT. This sequence joins TRBV6-5 and TRBJ1-4, with D possibly being TRBD1 (6 bases). This CDR3 spans 16 amino acids. Looked up from germline, CDR1 is MNHEY and CDR2 is SVGAGI. The V and J ends lost 0 bases and 3 bases respectively, with 11 bases between them.

About this clone: Other DNA sequences within the sample encode an identical CDR3. The chain recombines TRBV10-3 with TRBJ1-2, with D perhaps TRBD1 (6 bases). The CDR3 loop spans 13 amino acids. The V end lost 3 bases, the J end lost 2 bases, and 7 bases lay between the germline ends. Germline V gene lookup returns CDR1 ENHRY and CDR2 SYGVKD. The CDR3 region has the DNA TGTGCCATCAGTGACCAGGGGAACTATGGCTACACCTTC. Amino acids: CAISDQGNYGYTF.

The gene calls are TRBV2 and TRBJ2-7, with TRBD1 matching over 8 bases. Germline V gene lookup returns CDR1 SNHLY and CDR2 FYNNEI. Unmatched junction bases numbered 6, after V lost 6 bases and J lost 5 bases. This CDR3 has 13 amino acids. Here the CDR3 reads CASRGTGSHEQYF. CDR3 nucleotide sequence: TGTGCCAGCAGGGGGACAGGTAGCCACGAGCAGTACTTC.

The chain joins TRBV25-1 to TRBJ2-5; D not certain. Per the germline V gene, CDR1 is MGHDK and CDR2 is SYGVNS. This CDR3 is 15 amino acids long. Trimming removed 5 bases from V and 1 base from J, with 14 bases in between. The CDR3: CASSLNGQAQETQYF. CDR3 coding DNA: TGTGCCAGCAGTTTAAATGGTCAGGCCCAAGAGACCCAGTACTTC.

The chain is built from TRBV30 and TRBJ1-5; a weak D match, TRBD1 (5 bases). V was clipped by 2 bases and J by 6 bases, with 14 bases between them. CDR3 length equals 14 residues. Germline values: CDR1 GTSNPN, CDR2 SVGIG (reference sequence). The CDR3 DNA reads TGTGCCTGGAGTCACGGGACGAGGGTTCAGCCCCAGCATTTT. Translated: CAWSHGTRVQPQHF.

The gene calls are TRBV29-1 and TRBJ2-1, with D hard to call. Per germline, CDR1 SQVTM and CDR2 ANQGSEA. This CDR3 is 12 amino acids long. Trimming shortened V by 6 bases and J by 5 bases, and 11 bases separated the two germline ends. CDR3 sequence reads: CSVAPNNNEQFF. Written as DNA, the CDR3 is TGCAGCGTGGCGCCGAATAACAATGAGCAGTTCTTC.

This clone was found once. The chain recombines TRBV3-1 (or the pseudogene TRBV3-2) with TRBJ2-2, with D possibly TRBD1 on 6 matching bases. CDR3 length: 16 residues. Germline-derived CDR1 and CDR2 are LGHDT and YNNKEL (reference sequence). Between the trimmed V and J ends, which lost 4 bases and 7 bases, there was a span of 19 bases. DNA for the CDR3: TGTGCCAGCAGCCCTTCAGTAGGGGGAGAGGGCGGGGAGCTGTTTTTT. It is translated as CASSPSVGGEGGELFF.

The chain combines TRBV27 with TRBJ1-6; 9 bases fit TRBD1. The J segment lost 7 bases and the V segment lost 5 bases, leaving 9 bases of the junction unmatched. The CDR3 has 16 residues. Germline-derived CDR1 and CDR2 are MNHEY and SMNVEV (reference sequence). CDR3 sequence: CASSIRTGVENSPLHF. DNA of the CDR3: TGTGCCAGCAGTATTCGGACAGGGGTGGAAAATTCACCCCTCCACTTT.

CDR3 DNA sequence: TGTGCCAGCAGTCCCGCTAGCGGGTTAACCTACGAGCAGTACTTC. It encodes CASSPASGLTYEQYF. V is TRBV6-2 or TRBV6-3 and J is TRBJ2-7; 8 nucleotides agree with TRBD2. The trim removed 5 bases at V and 2 bases at J, leaving 8 bases unmatched. The CDR3 runs 15 residues. CDR1 and CDR2 from the germline V gene are MNHEY and SVGEGT.

The rearrangement links TRBV6-5 to TRBJ1-5; D remains ambiguous. This CDR3 region has 13 residues. The germline gives CDR1 MNHEY, CDR2 SVGAGI. V was cut by 4 bases and J by 4 bases, with 8 bases left in between. This chain's CDR3 is CASSWQANQPQHF. As DNA, the CDR3 is TGTGCCAGCAGTTGGCAGGCGAATCAGCCCCAGCATTTT.

V is TRBV7-3 and J is TRBJ2-1; 9 bases line up with TRBD2. V shed 4 bases, J shed 6 bases, and the junction held 4 bases outside the gene matches. The germline gives CDR1 SGHTA, CDR2 FQGTGA. This CDR3 has 14 residues. CDR3 amino acids: CASSWRGGSNEQFF. For the CDR3, the DNA is TGTGCCAGCAGCTGGCGGGGGGGATCCAATGAGCAGTTCTTC. The full variable domain, its missing parts supplied by reference TRBV7-3 and TRBJ2-1, is GAGVSQTPSNKVTEKGKYVELRCDPISGHTALYWYRQSLGQGPEFLIYFQGTGAADDSGLPNDRFFAVRPEGSVSTLKIQRTERGDSAVYLCASSWRGGSNEQFFGPGTRLTVL.

The chain is built from TRBV3-1 (or the pseudogene TRBV3-2) and TRBJ1-6; 8 positions agree with TRBD1. From germline, CDR1 is LGHDT and CDR2 YNNKEL (reference sequence). CDR3 length: 15 amino acids. After removal of 5 bases from V and 7 bases from J, the junction contained 7 bases not matched to a gene. The CDR3: CASSSQGAENSPLHF. CDR3 bases: TGTGCCAGCAGCTCGCAGGGGGCAGAGAATTCACCCCTCCACTTT.

The chain has TRBV7-9 and TRBJ2-7; TRBD1 aligns across 7 bases. Germline assignment: CDR1 SEHNR and CDR2 FQNEAQ (reference sequence). The CDR3 contains 12 residues. J was trimmed by 7 bases and V by 4 bases; bases with no gene match: 4. This CDR3 reads CASSSRGREQYF. The CDR3 DNA sequence: TGTGCCAGCAGCTCCAGGGGGAGAGAGCAGTACTTC. Variable domain in full (rest from reference TRBV7-9 and TRBJ2-7): DTGVSQNPRHKITKRGQNVTFRCDPISEHNRLYWYRQTLGQGPEFLTYFQNEAQLEKSRLLSDRFSAERPKGSFSTLEIQRTEQGDSAMYLCASSSRGREQYFGPGTRLTVT.

This chain connects TRBV7-8 to TRBJ2-2, with D hard to call. The CDR3 covers 12 residues. V shed 5 bases and J shed 8 bases, with 9 bases lying between them. Germline V lookup: CDR1 SGHVS, CDR2 FQNEAQ. Here the CDR3 reads CASSPSEGELFF. CDR3 nucleotide sequence: TGTGCCAGCAGCCCTTCGGAGGGGGAGCTGTTTTTT.

The chain employs TRBV3-1 (or the pseudogene TRBV3-2) and TRBJ2-3; 10 nucleotides line up with TRBD2. There are 20 residues in the CDR3. V was pared by 0 bases and J by 2 bases, with 14 bases of the junction left unmatched. The germline gives CDR1 LGHDT, CDR2 YNNKEL (reference sequence). The CDR3 nucleotides read TGTGCCAGCAGCCAAGACTATTCGCTAGCGGGGGCCAAAATCACAGATACGCAGTATTTT. Protein sequence: CASSQDYSLAGAKITDTQYF.

The V and J genes are TRBV5-1 and TRBJ2-3; 10 bases align to TRBD1. After removal of 4 bases from V and 0 bases from J, the junction contained 8 bases not matched to a gene. CDR3 length equals 17 residues. Germline CDR1 is SGHRS and CDR2 is YFSETQ. CDR3 sequence reads: CASSETGQGYSTDTQYF. The DNA for the CDR3 is TGCGCCAGCAGCGAGACGGGACAGGGGTATAGCACAGATACGCAGTATTTT.

The V gene is TRBV29-1, the J gene TRBJ2-1; D is perhaps TRBD1 (5 bases). CDR1 SQVTM and CDR2 ANQGSEA come from the germline V gene. This CDR3 is 13 amino acids long. Trimming left V 4 bases short and J 2 bases short, with 9 bases between. The DNA of the CDR3 is TGCAGCGTTGTCAGGGATCCCTACAATGAGCAGTTCTTC. Its protein product is CSVVRDPYNEQFF.

V and J are TRBV1 and TRBJ2-5. TRBV1 is tagged as a pseudogene. The CDR3 is 14 amino acids. Here the CDR3 DNA reads TGCACCAGCAGTTACTCGGACCCTGCACTGGCCCAGTACTTC. This codes for CTSSYSDPALAQYF.

The chain combines TRBV19 with TRBJ1-2; the D is unclear. CDR1 is LNHDA, CDR2 SQIVND, per germline (reference sequence). V lost 7 bases to trimming and J lost 8 bases, with 20 bases between them. The CDR3 sequence is 14 residues long. The DNA of the CDR3 is TGTGCCAGTACCCACATGGGGAGGGAAGTCGGCTACACCTTC. Its translation is CASTHMGREVGYTF.

In nucleotides, the CDR3 is TGTGCCAGCAGCTTAGAGTCGGGAGCCGTCCAGTACTTC. As protein: CASSLESGAVQYF. The rearrangement uses TRBV7-9 and TRBJ2-5, with D possibly being TRBD2 (6 bases). Germline V lookup: CDR1 SEHNR, CDR2 FQNEAQ (reference sequence). V was cut by 1 base and J by 10 bases, with 13 bases left in between. The CDR3 length is 13 residues.

This chain connects TRBV7-2 to TRBJ1-5, with D uncertain. V was clipped by 1 base and J by 4 bases, with 8 bases between them. The CDR3 is made up of 14 amino acids. From germline, CDR1 is SGHTA and CDR2 FQGNSA. In DNA form, the CDR3 reads TGTGCCAGCAGCTTAGAGGGCGGAAATCAGCCCCAGCATTTT. Protein product: CASSLEGGNQPQHF.

The chain links TRBV10-1 to TRBJ1-1, with D perhaps matching TRBD1 (5 bases). This CDR3 is 14 amino acids long. Germline V gene data show CDR1 as WNHNN and CDR2 as SYGVQD (reference sequence). V dropped 1 base and J dropped 4 bases, with 10 bases sitting between them. CDR3 loop: CASSEFRGGTEAFF. The CDR3 DNA is TGCGCCAGCAGTGAGTTCCGGGGCGGCACTGAAGCTTTCTTT.

The chain carries TRBV27 and TRBJ1-4; D unresolved. Trimming pared 5 bases from V and 0 bases from J, leaving 10 bases between. Germline CDR1 and CDR2: MNHEY and SMNVEV (reference sequence). The length of the CDR3 is 15 residues. CDR3 sequence (DNA): TGTGCCAGCAGTCCTTTAGATGCAACTAATGAAAAACTGTTTTTT. It translates to CASSPLDATNEKLFF.

The rearrangement links TRBV5-8 to TRBJ1-6, with 9 bases matching TRBD1. Per germline, CDR1 SGHTS and CDR2 YDEGEE. J gave up 8 bases and V 4 bases, and 10 bases lay outside the gene matches. The CDR3 length is 16 residues. CDR3 in DNA: TGTGCCAGCAGCGTATACAGGGGGCCAGGTTATTCACCCCTCCACTTT. This translates into CASSVYRGPGYSPLHF.

The genes are TRBV7-2 and TRBJ2-3, with 8 bases fitting TRBD2. The CDR3 loop spans 16 amino acids. Trimming removed 5 bases from V and 3 bases from J; junction bases left unmatched: 10. Germline assignment: CDR1 SGHTA and CDR2 FQGNSA. CDR3 region: CASSQITGGPTDTQYF. CDR3 DNA sequence: TGTGCCAGCAGCCAAATAACGGGGGGGCCGACAGATACGCAGTATTTT.

The chain is built from TRBV19 and TRBJ2-1, with TRBD2 matching over 9 bases. J was trimmed by 6 bases and V by 1 base; bases with no gene match: 4. This CDR3 region has 15 residues. From germline, CDR1 is LNHDA and CDR2 SQIVND (reference sequence). CDR3 sequence: CASSIGGRGGNEQFF. DNA of the CDR3: TGTGCCAGTAGTATAGGTGGGCGGGGGGGCAATGAGCAGTTCTTC. The complete variable domain, with remaining parts taken from reference TRBV19 and TRBJ2-1, reads DGGITQSPKYLFRKEGQNVTLSCEQNLNHDAMYWYRQDPGQGLRLIYYSQIVNDFQKGDIAEGYSVSREKKESFPLTVTSAQKNPTAFYLCASSIGGRGGNEQFFGPGTRLTVL.